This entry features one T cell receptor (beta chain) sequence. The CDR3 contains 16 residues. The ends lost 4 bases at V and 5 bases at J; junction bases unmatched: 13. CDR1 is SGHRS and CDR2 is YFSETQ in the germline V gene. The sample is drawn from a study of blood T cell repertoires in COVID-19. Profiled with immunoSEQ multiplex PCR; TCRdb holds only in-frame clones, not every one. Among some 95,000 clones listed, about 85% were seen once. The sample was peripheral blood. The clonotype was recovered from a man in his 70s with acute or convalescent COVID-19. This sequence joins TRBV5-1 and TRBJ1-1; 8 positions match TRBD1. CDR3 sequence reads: CASSRSPGQVGTEAFF. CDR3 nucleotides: TGCGCCAGCAGCCGTTCTCCGGGACAGGTGGGGACTGAAGCTTTCTTT.